Shown below are 29 T cell receptor beta chains from a single sample sequenced in a study of T cells after yellow fever vaccination. Each CDR3 protein gets one entry after TCRdb re-called the 5' RACE reads with MiXCR. This table has hundreds of thousands of distinct CDR3 sequences, about 19% appearing once. Specimen: PBMCs, collected before the yellow fever booster vaccination. These receptor sequences come from a man younger than 35 who received the YFV17D yellow fever vaccine.

The CDR3 DNA reads TGTGCCAGCAGTTCAGGGACAGCCATATACGAGCAGTACGTC. It specifies CASSSGTAIYEQYV. The chain links TRBV28 to TRBJ2-7; TRBD1 matches 7 bases. The CDR3 extends over 14 amino acids. V lost 4 bases to trimming and J lost 4 bases; unmatched junction nucleotides: 7. CDR1 and CDR2 from the germline V gene are MDHEN and SYDVKM.

The chain recombines TRBV6-2 or TRBV6-3 with TRBJ1-1, with 7 bases lining up with TRBD1. Germline lookup yields CDR1 MNHEY and CDR2 SVGEGT. The CDR3 spans 15 residues. J lost 5 bases, V lost 5 bases, and 11 bases had no gene match. This CDR3 is CASSDRESSSTEAFF. DNA for the CDR3: TGTGCCAGCAGTGACAGGGAGAGTAGTTCGACTGAAGCTTTCTTT.

V is TRBV18 and J is TRBJ1-2, with 7 bases lining up with TRBD1. This CDR3 has 15 residues. Germline CDR1 KGHSH, CDR2 LQKENI. V gave up 3 bases and J gave up 2 bases; unmatched junction bases: 6. The CDR3 is CASSPTTGPNYGYTF. The CDR3 DNA sequence: TGTGCCAGCTCACCGACGACAGGGCCCAACTATGGCTACACCTTC. The full variable domain, completed using reference TRBV18 and TRBJ1-2, is NAGVMQNPRHLVRRRGQEARLRCSPMKGHSHVYWYRQLPEEGLKFMVYLQKENIIDESGMPKERFSAEFPKEGPSILRIQQVVRGDSAAYFCASSPTTGPNYGYTFGSGTRLTVV.

The CDR3: CASSFSTSFTSGATDTQYF. CDR3 in DNA: TGTGCCAGCAGTTTTTCTACCTCTTTCACTAGCGGGGCCACAGATACGCAGTATTTT. V and J are TRBV28 and TRBJ2-3, with 10 positions matching TRBD2. J was trimmed by 2 bases and V by 3 bases; bases with no gene match: 14. Germline CDR1 and CDR2: MDHEN and SYDVKM. The CDR3 is 19 residues long. Filled out from reference TRBV28 and TRBJ2-3, the complete variable domain reads DVKVTQSSRYLVKRTGEKVFLECVQDMDHENMFWYRQDPGLGLRLIYFSYDVKMKEKGDIPEGYSVSREKKERFSLILESASTNQTSMYLCASSFSTSFTSGATDTQYFGPGTRLTVL.

V gene TRBV28 combines with J gene TRBJ1-1; tentative D call: TRBD1 (6 bases). In germline, CDR1 is MDHEN, CDR2 SYDVKM. The CDR3 has 16 residues. Trimming pared 6 bases from V and 1 base from J, leaving 18 bases between. The CDR3 DNA reads as TGTGCCAGCAGAGACTCGGGGGGGCTTCGGAACACTGAAGCTTTCTTT. Translated: CASRDSGGLRNTEAFF.

The V gene is TRBV5-1, the J gene TRBJ2-3, with 13 bases fitting TRBD2. Trimming at V came to 4 bases and at J to 2 bases, leaving 10 bases not matched to a gene. CDR1 and CDR2 (germline): SGHRS, YFSETQ. The CDR3 length is 18 residues. CDR3 sequence (DNA): TGCGCCAGCAGCCTTAACCTGGGACTAGCGGGAATCACAGATACGCAGTATTTT. This gives the protein CASSLNLGLAGITDTQYF.

The J gene is TRBJ1-2, the V gene TRBV4-3; D is undetermined. CDR1 and CDR2 from the germline V gene are LGHNA and YSLEER. The CDR3 covers 15 residues. The V and J ends lost 5 bases and 0 bases respectively, with 13 bases between them. CDR3 nucleotides: TGCGCCAGCAGCTCCGACCCTACAGCTAACTATGGCTACACCTTC. Translating gives CASSSDPTANYGYTF.

This clonotype showed up just once. CDR3 in amino acids: CASSLGRQDLPYGYTF. The CDR3 DNA reads as TGTGCCAGCAGTTTAGGGCGGCAGGATCTTCCCTATGGCTACACCTTC. The chain joins TRBV12-3 or TRBV12-4 to TRBJ1-2; D is ambiguous. The V gene lost 1 base and the J gene lost 4 bases, with 16 bases spanning the gap. The CDR3 covers 16 residues.

This clonotype appeared a few times. The chain joins TRBV5-1 to TRBJ1-1; 7 bases fit TRBD1. In germline, CDR1 is SGHRS, CDR2 YFSETQ. V was pared by 2 bases and J by 8 bases, with 9 bases of the junction left unmatched. The CDR3 contains 14 residues. The CDR3 nucleotides read TGCGCCAGCAGCTTAAACGACAGGGCCCTGGAAGCTTTCTTT. This encodes CASSLNDRALEAFF.

The chain couples TRBV12-3 or TRBV12-4 to TRBJ2-3, with D possibly TRBD1 on 6 matching bases. CDR3 length equals 15 residues. V gave up 4 bases and J gave up 1 base, with 12 bases separating them. CDR3 amino acids: CASSSLRQGTDTQYF. The CDR3 DNA reads as TGTGCCAGCAGTTCCCTCCGACAGGGCACAGATACGCAGTATTTT.

The chain uses TRBV2 and TRBJ1-5, with D uncertain. Germline V gene sequence: CDR1 SNHLY, CDR2 FYNNEI. The V end was cut by 7 bases, the J end by 4 bases, with 17 bases between. This CDR3 has 15 amino acids. Here the CDR3 reads CASKGEQIGNQPQHF. The CDR3 DNA follows: TGTGCCAGCAAGGGCGAACAGATCGGGAATCAGCCCCAGCATTTT.

This clonotype has more than one count but fewer than ten. The V call is TRBV7-6, the J call TRBJ2-3, with 8 bases lining up with TRBD1. The CDR3 spans 22 residues. Germline CDR1 is SGHVS and CDR2 is FNYEAQ. The ends lost 5 bases at V and 7 bases at J; junction bases unmatched: 32. The CDR3 region has the DNA TGTGCCAGCAGCGCATCTTCCCCCTGGACAGGGATGGTGTCGAGGTTGGGCAATACGCAGTATTTT. Translating gives CASSASSPWTGMVSRLGNTQYF.

This clonotype was seen more than once but under ten times. This chain joins TRBV28 and TRBJ2-5, with D tentatively TRBD2 (5 bases). This CDR3 is built from 14 residues. The V gene's germline CDR1 is MDHEN and CDR2 SYDVKM. The V gene lost 4 bases and the J gene lost 5 bases, with 14 bases spanning the gap. The CDR3 sequence: CASSSRDTGETQYF. DNA of the CDR3: TGTGCCAGCAGTTCCCGGGATACGGGGGAGACCCAGTACTTC.

CDR3 sequence (DNA): TGTGCCAGCAGTTTACCCCTGACAGGGCAGGAAGCTTTCTTT. Protein product: CASSLPLTGQEAFF. The chain combines TRBV28 with TRBJ1-1; 7 bases fit TRBD1. The ends lost 2 bases at V and 8 bases at J; junction bases unmatched: 8. This CDR3 comprises 14 residues. Germline CDR1 reads MDHEN; CDR2 reads SYDVKM.

In this sample, this clonotype turned up many times. The chain carries TRBV5-8 and TRBJ2-1; 9 positions agree with TRBD2. The length of the CDR3 is 15 residues. Looked up from germline, CDR1 is SGHTS and CDR2 is YDEGEE. With V trimmed by 4 bases and J by 6 bases, 8 bases remained unmatched. CDR3 amino acids: CASSTLAGRGNEQFF. In DNA form, the CDR3 reads TGTGCCAGCAGCACTCTAGCGGGGCGGGGCAATGAGCAGTTCTTC.

This clonotype has a count of ten or more. The chain carries TRBV7-2 and TRBJ2-3; 13 positions agree with TRBD2. Losses at the gene ends were 3 bases for V and 3 bases for J; bases not matched to a gene: 6. The CDR3 runs to 17 residues. Per the germline V gene, CDR1 is SGHTA and CDR2 is FQGNSA. The CDR3 protein is CASSFLRLAGGTDTQYF. The CDR3 DNA reads as TGTGCCAGCAGCTTCCTCCGACTAGCGGGGGGTACAGATACGCAGTATTTT.

This clonotype was counted only a few times. The V gene is TRBV19, the J gene TRBJ2-7, with 7 bases matching TRBD1. This CDR3 spans 14 amino acids. The trim removed 4 bases at V and 3 bases at J, leaving 6 bases unmatched. Looked up from germline, CDR1 is LNHDA and CDR2 is SQIVND (reference sequence). For the CDR3, the DNA is TGTGCCAGTAGTACCGACAGGGTAGGCTACGAGCAGTACTTC. Translation: CASSTDRVGYEQYF. Drawing the rest from reference TRBV19 and TRBJ2-7, the complete variable domain is DGGITQSPKYLFRKEGQNVTLSCEQNLNHDAMYWYRQDPGQGLRLIYYSQIVNDFQKGDIAEGYSVSREKKESFPLTVTSAQKNPTAFYLCASSTDRVGYEQYFGPGTRLTVT.

Many counts were recorded for this clonotype. One junction end does not reproduce the germline sequence, and a read error may be involved. This chain uses TRBV5-1 with TRBJ2-2; a possible D gene is TRBD1 (6 bases). The length of the CDR3 is 15 residues. CDR1 is SGHRS, CDR2 YFSETQ, per germline. The CDR3 sequence is CASSLGGTNTGELFF. The CDR3 bases are TGTGCCAGCAGCTTAGGGGGTACCAACACCGGGGAGCTGTTTTTT.

This chain uses TRBV6-2 or TRBV6-3 with TRBJ1-5; TRBD1 is a possible D gene (6 bases). The V gene lost 0 bases and the J gene lost 6 bases, with 12 bases spanning the gap. This CDR3 region has 15 residues. Per the germline V gene, CDR1 is MNHEY and CDR2 is SVGEGT. In DNA, the CDR3 is TGTGCCAGCAGTTACTCGAGTCAGGGGAGTCAGCCCCAGCATTTT. Amino acids: CASSYSSQGSQPQHF.

The chain joins TRBV5-1 to TRBJ2-7; TRBD1 is a possible D gene (8 bases). From germline, CDR1 is SGHRS and CDR2 YFSETQ. V lost 4 bases to trimming and J lost 3 bases, with 17 bases between them. The CDR3 loop spans 15 amino acids. This CDR3 is CASSAETGDYYEQYF. The CDR3, as DNA: TGCGCCAGCAGCGCGGAGACAGGGGACTACTACGAGCAGTACTTC.

This clonotype was seen a few times. This chain joins TRBV5-1 and TRBJ2-3, with a tentative D call TRBD2 (7 bases). The CDR3 contains 14 residues. The germline V and J ends were trimmed by 4 bases and 5 bases, with 14 bases remaining between them. CDR1 and CDR2 (germline): SGHRS, YFSETQ. The DNA for the CDR3 is TGCGCCAGCAGCCAGGAGGGGGGGGAAGATACGCAGTATTTT. Translating gives CASSQEGGEDTQYF.

This clonotype was observed a few times. This rearrangement joins TRBV5-1 to TRBJ2-3, with 9 bases that match TRBD1. The length of the CDR3 is 14 residues. CDR1 SGHRS and CDR2 YFSETQ come from the germline V gene. V trimming: 2 bases; J trimming: 4 bases; junction bases outside the gene matches: 2. CDR3 nucleotide sequence: TGCGCCAGCAGCTTAAGACAGGGGGCAGATACGCAGTATTTT. It specifies CASSLRQGADTQYF.

This rearrangement joins TRBV28 to TRBJ2-5, with a tentative D call TRBD2 (7 bases). Germline values: CDR1 MDHEN, CDR2 SYDVKM. Trimming left V 4 bases short and J 5 bases short, with 26 bases between. This CDR3 has 18 amino acids. CDR3 coding DNA: TGTGCCAGCAGTTCCGAATTGGTGTTTGGCGGGGGCGGGGAGACCCAGTACTTC. It encodes CASSSELVFGGGGETQYF.

The chain combines TRBV6-5 with TRBJ1-1, with no clear D. Trimming removed 2 bases from V and 5 bases from J, with 12 bases in between. Looked up from germline, CDR1 is MNHEY and CDR2 is SVGAGI. The CDR3 runs 14 residues. CDR3 in amino acids: CASSYIRSGTEAFF. In nucleotides, the CDR3 is TGTGCCAGCAGTTACATCCGGTCTGGGACTGAAGCTTTCTTT.

The chain recombines TRBV20-1 with TRBJ1-2; a possible D gene is TRBD1 (6 bases). Germline loops: CDR1 DFQATT, CDR2 SNEGSKA (reference sequence). Trimming left V 3 bases short and J 5 bases short, with 16 bases between. The CDR3 runs 14 residues. The CDR3 sequence: CSARDLIQGYGYTF. The CDR3 region has the DNA TGCAGTGCTAGGGACCTGATACAGGGTTATGGCTACACCTTC.

The chain employs TRBV6-1 and TRBJ1-4, with a tentative D call TRBD1 (5 bases). CDR1 MNHNS and CDR2 SASEGT come from the germline V gene. The ends were cut back, 10 bases at V and 4 bases at J, with 16 bases in the middle. The CDR3 extends over 14 amino acids. Here the CDR3 reads CATNRDRFNEKLFF. In DNA, the CDR3 is TGTGCCACCAACCGGGACCGTTTTAATGAAAAACTGTTTTTT.

The chain joins TRBV20-1 to TRBJ1-6; weak D call: TRBD1 (6 bases). Trimming shortened V by 7 bases and J by 7 bases, and 14 bases separated the two germline ends. There are 13 residues in the CDR3. CDR1 is DFQATT and CDR2 is SNEGSKA in the germline V gene (reference sequence). CDR3 sequence reads: CSVGALINSPLHF. CDR3 in DNA: TGCAGTGTGGGGGCCCTGATAAATTCACCCCTCCACTTT.

The chain links TRBV20-1 to TRBJ1-5, with 9 bases that match TRBD1. J was trimmed by 2 bases and V by 6 bases; bases with no gene match: 5. CDR3 size: 14 residues. The germline V gene has CDR1 DFQATT and CDR2 SNEGSKA (reference sequence). CDR3 sequence reads: CSATTGGGNQPQHF. CDR3 bases: TGCAGTGCGACGACAGGGGGGGGCAATCAGCCCCAGCATTTT.

The chain uses TRBV5-1 and TRBJ2-3, with D tentatively TRBD2 (6 bases). CDR3 length equals 15 residues. With 4 bases removed from V and 2 bases from J, the gap between germline ends came to 14 bases. Looked up from germline, CDR1 is SGHRS and CDR2 is YFSETQ. In DNA, the CDR3 is TGCGCCAGCAGCGCTGGAGTAGCGGCCACAGATACGCAGTATTTT. It translates to CASSAGVAATDTQYF.